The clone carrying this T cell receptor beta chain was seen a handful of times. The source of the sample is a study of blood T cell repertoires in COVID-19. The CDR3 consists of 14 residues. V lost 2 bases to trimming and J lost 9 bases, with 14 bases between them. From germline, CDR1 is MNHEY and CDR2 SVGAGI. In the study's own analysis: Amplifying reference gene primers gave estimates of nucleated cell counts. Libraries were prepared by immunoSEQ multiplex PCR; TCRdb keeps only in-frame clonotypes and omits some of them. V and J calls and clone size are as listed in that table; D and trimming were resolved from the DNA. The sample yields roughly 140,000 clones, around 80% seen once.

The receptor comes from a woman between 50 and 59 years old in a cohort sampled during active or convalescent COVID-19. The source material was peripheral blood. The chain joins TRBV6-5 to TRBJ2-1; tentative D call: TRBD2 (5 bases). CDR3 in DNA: TGTGCCAGCAGTTACGACCCTGAGGGATTTGAGCAGTTCTTC. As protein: CASSYDPEGFEQFF.